The rows below give T cell receptor beta chains drawn from one sample of a study of T cells in Graves' hyperthyroidism and ophthalmopathy. Using its own MiXCR run on the multiplex PCR reads, TCRdb lists one record per CDR3 protein. The table lists 600,000 to 650,000 distinct CDR3 sequences, 20% to 25% of them singletons. The sequenced sample consisted of blood. The receptors were sampled from a man aged 25 to 45 with Graves' ophthalmopathy. The CDR3 runs from the conserved cysteine through the conserved F or W. D genes are given only for firm matches. Not all rows give a size; the values are once, few, many and, for expanded clones, a class.

V	J	D	size	DNA	CDR3
TRBV2	TRBJ2-3	NA	once	TGTGCCAGCAGTGAAAGAGTACCCACAGATACGCAGTATTTT	CASSERVPTDTQYF
TRBV6-1	TRBJ2-3	TRBD1	NA	TGTGCCAGCAGCCCCCGGGACAGGGCTACAGATACGCAGTATTTT	CASSPRDRATDTQYF
TRBV12-3/TRBV12-4	TRBJ2-7	NA	many	TGTGCCAGCAGTTTTGGGGTGGGAGGAGAGCAGTACTTC	CASSFGVGGEQYF
TRBV6-1	TRBJ2-2	TRBD1	few	TGTGCCAGCCGGCAGGACAGGGGGCTAAACACCGGGGAGCTGTTTTTT	CASRQDRGLNTGELFF
TRBV29-1	TRBJ2-1	NA	NA	TGCAGCGTTGGGCAGGGACCCTACAATGAGCAGTTCTTC	CSVGQGPYNEQFF
TRBV10-3	TRBJ2-2	TRBD2	NA	TGTGCCATCAGGACTAGCGGGAGCGCAGCGAACACCGGGGAGCTGTTTTTT	CAIRTSGSAANTGELFF
TRBV9	TRBJ2-5	NA	NA	TGTGCCAGCAGCGTCCGGGTAACTGCGGAGACCCAGTACTTC	CASSVRVTAETQYF
TRBV30	TRBJ2-2	NA	many	TGTGCCTGGAGTCAAGCGGTAAACCACGGGGAGCTGTTTTTT	CAWSQAVNHGELFF
TRBV6-5	TRBJ2-7	NA	NA	TGTGCCAGCAGTTATAAGGACACCTCCTACGAGCAGTACTTC	CASSYKDTSYEQYF
TRBV25-1	TRBJ2-1	NA	NA	TGTGCCAGCAGTGAACCCCGGACTATACCCTACAATGAGCAGTTCTTC	CASSEPRTIPYNEQFF
TRBV28	TRBJ2-4	NA	NA	TGTGCCAGCAGCCAGGCCGGGACCCAAAACATTCAGTACTTC	CASSQAGTQNIQYF
TRBV11-2	TRBJ2-2	NA	many	TGTGCCAGCAGCCTCGTGGGGGAGACCGGGGAGCTGTTTTTT	CASSLVGETGELFF
TRBV2	TRBJ2-7	NA	NA	TGTGCCATCCGTGGCGACCTCTCCTACGAGCAGTACTTC	CAIRGDLSYEQYF
TRBV30	TRBJ2-5	NA	many	TGTGCCTGGAGTCGGGACCTCGGGGAGACCCAGTACTTC	CAWSRDLGETQYF
TRBV6-2/TRBV6-3	TRBJ2-6	TRBD2	few	TGTGCCAGCAGTTACCCCACCCGGACTAGCCGTCATGGGGCCAACGTCCTGACTTTC	CASSYPTRTSRHGANVLTF
TRBV19	TRBJ1-5	TRBD1	NA	TGTGCCAGTAGTATCCTCGACAGGGGTTCTGGTCAGCCCCAGCATTTT	CASSILDRGSGQPQHF
TRBV11-2	TRBJ1-2	NA	many	TGTGCCAGCAGCTTATCCGAGACTGGCTACACCTTC	CASSLSETGYTF
TRBV4-1	TRBJ2-7	TRBD1	few	TGCGCCAGCAGCCCGGGACAGTCTTTACGCGAGCAGTACTTC	CASSPGQSLREQYF
TRBV12-3/TRBV12-4	TRBJ1-1	TRBD1	many	TGTGCCAGCAGCGCGGACAGGCGCCGTGGAGCTTTCTTT	CASSADRRRGAFF
TRBV28	TRBJ2-1	TRBD1	NA	TGTGCCAGCAGCTTAGCAGCAGGGGGCGAACACAATGAGCAGTTCTTC	CASSLAAGGEHNEQFF
TRBV5-5	TRBJ2-1	NA	few	TGTGCCAGCAGCTTTAGGCTAGATAGTATCGAGCAGTTCTTC	CASSFRLDSIEQFF
TRBV9	TRBJ2-2	NA	few	TGTGCCAGCAGCGTAGTTGGGGGGTTGAACACCGGGGAGCTGTTTTTT	CASSVVGGLNTGELFF
TRBV28	TRBJ2-7	NA	many	TGTGCCAGCAGTTCACCCGGGACTTCAAGACTGGAGCAGTACTTC	CASSSPGTSRLEQYF
TRBV29-1	TRBJ1-3	TRBD1	NA	TGCAGCGTGCGGGGACAGGGTGAAGGAAACACCATATATTTT	CSVRGQGEGNTIYF
TRBV12-3/TRBV12-4	TRBJ2-1	NA	many	TGTGCCAGCAGCCATCGGGTTGGAAGGACAAATGAGCAGTTCTTC	CASSHRVGRTNEQFF
TRBV6-1	TRBJ1-6	NA	NA	TGTGCCAGCACTCTCGACTCGCTGGGTAATTCACCCCTCCACTTT	CASTLDSLGNSPLHF
TRBV18	TRBJ2-4	NA	NA	TGTGCCAGCTCACCAACAGGACGCGGTGGAAACATTCAGTACTTC	CASSPTGRGGNIQYF
TRBV28	TRBJ1-5	TRBD1	NA	TGTGCCAGCAGTCAGGACAGGGGGCTTGAGCTCAATCAGCCCCAGCATTTT	CASSQDRGLELNQPQHF
TRBV19	TRBJ1-5	TRBD1	once	TGTGCCAGTAGTATTTCCGGACAGGGAAGCAATCAGCCCCAGCATTTT	CASSISGQGSNQPQHF
TRBV12-3/TRBV12-4	TRBJ2-2	NA	many	TGTGCCAGCAGTTTAAAGGCGAACACCGGGGAGCTGTTTTTT	CASSLKANTGELFF
TRBV7-9	TRBJ2-3	NA	few	TGTGCCAGCAGCTTAGGTCAGGGGTCAAGAGATACGCAGTATTTT	CASSLGQGSRDTQYF
TRBV6-1	TRBJ2-7	NA	NA	TGTGCCAGCAGTGAAGCACCCGACTACGAGCAGTACTTC	CASSEAPDYEQYF